Below, 27 T cell receptor beta chains from the same sample are listed, as sequenced in a study of shared clonotypes between healthy human individuals. This table comes from immunoSEQ multiplex PCR, and its TCRdb copy is limited to in-frame clones, with some not included. The table includes some 2.1 million clones, roughly 94% detected once. The sequenced sample consisted of naive CD4+ T cells sorted from blood. Subset given: CD45RA+ positively selected. The receptors derive from a man in his late teens or twenties in good health.

V and J are TRBV2 and TRBJ2-3; D gene ambiguous. The length of the CDR3 is 12 residues. Germline CDR1 is SNHLY and CDR2 is FYNNEI. Trimming removed 7 bases from V and 4 bases from J, with 9 bases in between. CDR3 nucleotide sequence: TGTGCCAGCAAGTCGAATTCAGATACGCAGTATTTT. Protein sequence: CASKSNSDTQYF.

The CDR3, as DNA: TGTGCCAGCAGGACAGGGGGAGGGTTGGGACTAGCCTCCGGGGAGCTGTTTTTT. Translating gives CASRTGGGLGLASGELFF. The gene calls are TRBV5-4 and TRBJ2-2; either TRBD1 or TRBD2 may supply D (9 bases each). CDR3 size: 18 residues. Germline CDR1 SGHNT, CDR2 YYREEE (reference sequence). V lost 5 bases, J lost 6 bases, and 26 bases lay in between.

V gene TRBV5-1 combines with J gene TRBJ2-1, with D hard to call. This CDR3 has 16 residues. Germline loops: CDR1 SGHRS, CDR2 YFSETQ. V lost 6 bases and J 1 base, leaving 17 bases between the germline ends. CDR3 sequence reads: CASNRDSSFSYNEQFF. For the CDR3, the DNA is TGCGCCAGCAACCGAGACTCCTCCTTTTCCTACAATGAGCAGTTCTTC.

The chain uses TRBV10-3 and TRBJ2-7, with D perhaps TRBD2 (7 bases). Germline V gene sequence: CDR1 ENHRY, CDR2 SYGVKD. Trimming removed 11 bases at V and 3 bases at J, with 11 bases between. CDR3 length: 11 amino acids. The CDR3 sequence is CAAGADYEQYF. The CDR3 DNA sequence: TGTGCCGCGGGGGCTGACTACGAGCAGTACTTC.

The chain joins TRBV10-2 to TRBJ2-7; tentative D call: TRBD2 (5 bases). The CDR3 covers 16 residues. Per germline, CDR1 WSHSY and CDR2 SAAADI. V gave up 0 bases and J gave up 3 bases, with 15 bases separating them. The CDR3 is CASSESSSAWGYEQYF. CDR3 DNA: TGCGCCAGCAGTGAGTCTAGTAGCGCCTGGGGCTACGAGCAGTACTTC.

As concerns this clone: Other nucleotide sequences in the sample specify the same CDR3. The rearrangement links TRBV30 to TRBJ2-3; D is perhaps TRBD1 (5 bases). Germline CDR1 and CDR2: GTSNPN and SVGIG (reference sequence). The V end was cut by 1 base, the J end by 0 bases, with 8 bases between. The CDR3 contains 14 residues. CDR3 DNA sequence: TGTGCCTGGAGTGGCAGGGTTAGCACAGATACGCAGTATTTT. This codes for CAWSGRVSTDTQYF.

The chain uses TRBV7-2 and TRBJ2-7; TRBD2 matches 8 bases. CDR1 and CDR2 from the germline V gene are SGHTA and FQGNSA. The trim removed 4 bases at V and 5 bases at J, leaving 16 bases unmatched. The CDR3 extends over 17 amino acids. The CDR3 spells CASSWGPGREARNEQYF. The CDR3 DNA follows: TGTGCCAGCAGCTGGGGGCCCGGGCGGGAGGCTAGAAACGAGCAGTACTTC. Variable domain in full (rest from reference TRBV7-2 and TRBJ2-7): GAGVSQSPSNKVTEKGKDVELRCDPISGHTALYWYRQSLGQGLEFLIYFQGNSAPDKSGLPSDRFSAERTGGSVSTLTIQRTQQEDSAVYLCASSWGPGREARNEQYFGPGTRLTVT.

The rearrangement links TRBV6-5 to TRBJ1-4, with D maybe TRBD1 (5 bases). The CDR3 sequence is 16 residues long. V lost 2 bases and J 7 bases, leaving 17 bases between the germline ends. The V gene's germline CDR1 is MNHEY and CDR2 SVGAGI. The CDR3 spells CASSYKRRGRFEKLFF. DNA for the CDR3: TGTGCCAGCAGTTACAAAAGGCGGGGGAGATTTGAAAAACTGTTTTTT.

The chain joins TRBV19 to TRBJ2-7; 11 nucleotides line up with TRBD1. Per germline, CDR1 LNHDA and CDR2 SQIVND (reference sequence). There are 14 residues in the CDR3. V was pared by 5 bases and J by 7 bases, with 7 bases of the junction left unmatched. The CDR3 reads CASSVGQGAKEQYF. Written as DNA, the CDR3 is TGTGCCAGTAGTGTTGGACAGGGGGCAAAGGAGCAGTACTTC.

The chain is built from TRBV6-6 and TRBJ2-7, with a weak D call TRBD1 (6 bases). This CDR3 has 13 residues. Trimming left V 6 bases short and J 6 bases short, with 15 bases between. Germline lookup yields CDR1 MNHNY and CDR2 SVGAGI (reference sequence). Here the CDR3 reads CASRPGTLFEQYF. In DNA, the CDR3 is TGTGCCAGCAGACCGGGGACACTCTTCGAGCAGTACTTC.

This clone was seen just once. The rearrangement joins TRBV11-1 to TRBJ1-6; D gene ambiguous. Trimming took off 1 base at V and 6 bases at J, with 13 bases between the two ends. The CDR3 totals 16 residues. Germline V gene sequence: CDR1 SGHAT, CDR2 FQDESV (reference sequence). DNA of the CDR3: TGTGCCAGCAGCTTAGAGGCCCCCTCGAGTAATTCACCCCTCCACTTT. It translates to CASSLEAPSSNSPLHF.

The chain combines TRBV13 with TRBJ1-1; 7 nucleotides align to TRBD1. The CDR3 contains 15 residues. The V and J ends lost 0 bases and 3 bases, in that order; junction bases with no gene match: 4. CDR1 PRHDT and CDR2 FYEKMQ come from the germline V gene (reference sequence). The CDR3 reads CASSLGQGIDTEAFF. For the CDR3, the DNA is TGTGCCAGCAGCTTAGGACAGGGGATCGACACTGAAGCTTTCTTT.

In its sample, this clone was seen a few times. This rearrangement joins TRBV7-9 to TRBJ2-1, with 12 bases lining up with TRBD1. Germline-derived CDR1 and CDR2 are SEHNR and FQNEAQ (reference sequence). The junction had 11 bases not matched to a gene; V was cut back by 5 bases and J by 6 bases. The CDR3 sequence is 17 residues long. The chain's CDR3 is CASSRDRGRAMGNEQFF. The CDR3 DNA follows: TGTGCCAGCAGCCGGGACAGGGGGCGAGCGATGGGCAATGAGCAGTTCTTC.

The chain combines TRBV25-1 with TRBJ2-5, with 9 bases aligning to TRBD2. This CDR3 contains 15 residues. The germline V gene has CDR1 MGHDK and CDR2 SYGVNS. V dropped 4 bases and J dropped 1; count of bases not matched to a gene: 4. In DNA form, the CDR3 reads TGTGCCAGCAGTGGTATAGCGGGGGCCCAAGAGACCCAGTACTTC. This encodes CASSGIAGAQETQYF.

Concerning this clone itself: Other DNA sequences from this sample encode an identical CDR3 as well. The chain has TRBV7-2 and TRBJ2-2; D gene uncertain. The CDR3 has 13 residues. Germline V gene lookup returns CDR1 SGHTA and CDR2 FQGNSA. With 1 base removed from V and 6 bases from J, the gap between germline ends came to 6 bases. This CDR3 reads CASSLGRPGELFF. The DNA for the CDR3 is TGTGCCAGCAGCTTAGGACGTCCCGGGGAGCTGTTTTTT.

The CDR3 spells CASSFTSGGGETQYF. In DNA form, the CDR3 reads TGTGCCAGCAGTTTTACTAGCGGGGGGGGTGAGACCCAGTACTTC. The chain carries TRBV27 and TRBJ2-5, with 13 bases that match TRBD2. The CDR3 length is 15 residues. Germline V lookup: CDR1 MNHEY, CDR2 SMNVEV (reference sequence). Trimming at V came to 3 bases and at J to 5 bases, leaving 3 bases not matched to a gene.

CDR3 sequence: CASSPPGQSSPLHF. CDR3 DNA: TGTGCCAGCTCACCTCCGGGACAAAGTTCACCCCTCCACTTT. The chain recombines TRBV18 with TRBJ1-6; a weak D match, TRBD1 (6 bases). The V and J ends lost 3 bases and 9 bases respectively, with 12 bases between them. Germline-derived CDR1 and CDR2 are KGHSH and LQKENI. There are 14 residues in the CDR3. Together with reference TRBV18 and TRBJ1-6, the CDR3 gives the full variable domain: NAGVMQNPRHLVRRRGQEARLRCSPMKGHSHVYWYRQLPEEGLKFMVYLQKENIIDESGMPKERFSAEFPKEGPSILRIQQVVRGDSAAYFCASSPPGQSSPLHFGNGTRLTVT.

The J gene is TRBJ2-7, the V gene TRBV11-3; TRBD1 matches 10 bases. Germline loops: CDR1 SGHNT, CDR2 YENEEA. CDR3 length: 14 amino acids. The V gene end was trimmed by 5 bases and the J gene end by 4 bases; junction bases not matched to a gene: 5. CDR3 amino acids: CASSATGGSYEQYF. The CDR3 nucleotides read TGTGCCAGCAGCGCGACAGGGGGCTCGTACGAGCAGTACTTC.

The chain couples TRBV5-4 to TRBJ2-7, with TRBD1 matching over 7 bases. The germline V gene has CDR1 SGHNT and CDR2 YYREEE (reference sequence). V gave up 5 bases and J gave up 4 bases; unmatched junction bases: 6. The CDR3 sequence is 13 residues long. DNA of the CDR3: TGTGCCAGCAGTGACAGGGATTTGTACGAGCAGTACTTC. Protein: CASSDRDLYEQYF.

Concerning this clone itself: Other DNA sequences in this specimen translate into the identical CDR3. The chain joins TRBV4-1 to TRBJ2-1; 10 nucleotides match TRBD2. Germline CDR1 is MGHRA and CDR2 is YSYEKL. The CDR3 sequence is 17 residues long. V was pared by 3 bases and J by 0 bases, with 5 bases of the junction left unmatched. The CDR3: CASSQDPSGSSYNEQFF. The CDR3 coding sequence is TGCGCCAGCAGCCAGGACCCTAGCGGGAGCTCCTACAATGAGCAGTTCTTC.

The rearrangement links TRBV5-1 to TRBJ2-3, with TRBD2 matching 8 bases. CDR1 is SGHRS, CDR2 YFSETQ, per germline. Trimming removed 1 base from V and 4 bases from J; junction bases left unmatched: 11. The CDR3 has 17 residues. CDR3 in DNA: TGCGCCAGCAGCTTGCGCCCCGCGGGGGGCCCCCCAGATACGCAGTATTTT. Encoded protein: CASSLRPAGGPPDTQYF.

This sequence joins TRBV7-9 and TRBJ2-7, with 8 nucleotides matching TRBD2. Gene TRBJ2-1 matches the end of the DNA better, so the J call may be wrong. The CDR3 has 13 residues. In germline, CDR1 is SEHNR, CDR2 FQNEAQ (reference sequence). Here the CDR3 reads CASSGTRGNEQFF. The CDR3 DNA follows: TGTGCCAGCTCCGGGACTAGGGGCAATGAGCAGTTCTTC.

The rearrangement joins TRBV6-1 to TRBJ1-2; no definite D call. Between the trimmed V and J ends, which lost 0 bases and 8 bases, there was a span of 13 bases. Germline CDR1 reads MNHNS; CDR2 reads SASEGT. The CDR3 contains 14 residues. This CDR3 is CASSEAGVRLGYTF. In DNA form, the CDR3 reads TGTGCCAGCAGTGAAGCCGGAGTCCGTCTCGGCTACACCTTC.

The V gene is TRBV4-3, the J gene TRBJ2-1; 9 nucleotides match TRBD2. The CDR3 is made up of 15 amino acids. Looked up from germline, CDR1 is LGHNA and CDR2 is YSLEER. The junction had 5 bases not matched to a gene; V was cut back by 0 bases and J by 8 bases. The CDR3 loop is CASSQEAGGRYEQFF. The CDR3 DNA follows: TGCGCCAGCAGCCAAGAGGCGGGGGGGAGATATGAGCAGTTCTTC.

The CDR3 nucleotides are TGTGCCAGCAGCACACTAGCGAACACTGAAGCTTTCTTT. This codes for CASSTLANTEAFF. The chain combines TRBV7-2 with TRBJ1-1; no reliable D call. The CDR3 runs to 13 residues. Germline V lookup: CDR1 SGHTA, CDR2 FQGNSA. Between the trimmed V and J ends, which lost 5 bases and 1 base, there was a span of 8 bases.

V gene TRBV30 combines with J gene TRBJ1-4; D is uncertain. Per the germline V gene, CDR1 is GTSNPN and CDR2 is SVGIG (reference sequence). The V end lost 1 base, the J end lost 11 bases, and 17 bases lay between the germline ends. This CDR3 region has 14 residues. CDR3 sequence reads: CAWSEGLVQPKLFF. CDR3 nucleotide sequence: TGTGCCTGGAGTGAGGGCCTCGTTCAACCCAAACTGTTTTTT.

A word on this clone: A read error may account for a junction end that differs from germline. The chain uses TRBV9 and TRBJ2-6; D is uncertain. CDR1 and CDR2 from the germline V gene are SGDLS and YYNGEE. This CDR3 has 16 residues. CDR3 DNA: TGTGCCAGCAGCGTATCTATAGCCGGTGGGGACAACGTCCTGACTTTC. It is translated as CASSVSIAGGDNVLTF.